The 27 T cell receptor beta chains given below trace back to one sample, sequenced in a study of blood T cell repertoires in COVID-19. Here immunoSEQ multiplex PCR was the method, and the copy in TCRdb shows in-frame clones only, minus some. The data contain approximately 200,000 clones, less than 85% of them singletons. Sequences were obtained from PBMCs or T cells enriched from blood (not recorded which). These receptors all come from a woman aged 30 to 39 who had recovered from COVID-19.

Written as DNA, the CDR3 is TGCGCCAGCAGCTGGACAGGGGTTCCCCCGAATGAAAAACTGTTTTTT. Amino acids: CASSWTGVPPNEKLFF. The rearrangement uses TRBV5-1 and TRBJ1-4, with 9 nucleotides matching TRBD1. Trimming removed 3 bases from V and 5 bases from J; junction bases left unmatched: 8. Germline V gene data show CDR1 as SGHRS and CDR2 as YFSETQ. The CDR3 is 16 amino acids.

The rearrangement joins TRBV29-1 to TRBJ2-7; 11 nucleotides line up with TRBD1. V lost 6 bases to trimming and J lost 7 bases; unmatched junction nucleotides: 8. Germline V gene data show CDR1 as SQVTM and CDR2 as ANQGSEA. The length of the CDR3 is 13 residues. The CDR3 loop reads CSVRTGGAGEQYF. For the CDR3, the DNA is TGCAGCGTAAGGACAGGGGGCGCGGGTGAGCAGTACTTC.

DNA of the CDR3: TGTGCCAGTAGGGGCGAGGGGGCAAGAGATACGCAGTATTTT. It specifies CASRGEGARDTQYF. The chain uses TRBV19 and TRBJ2-3, with TRBD1 matching 7 bases. V lost 6 bases, J lost 5 bases, and 8 bases stayed unmatched. Germline V lookup: CDR1 LNHDA, CDR2 SQIVND (reference sequence). The CDR3 has 14 amino acids.

The chain carries TRBV12-3 or TRBV12-4 and TRBJ1-3, with a weak D call TRBD1 (5 bases). This CDR3 comprises 11 residues. V was clipped by 6 bases and J by 8 bases, with 8 bases between them. The CDR3 coding sequence is TGTGCCAGCAGGGGGGGATACACCATATATTTT. Its translation: CASRGGYTIYF.

Concerning this clone: The same CDR3 also results from other DNA sequences found in this sample. The chain recombines TRBV5-1 with TRBJ1-5; D remains ambiguous. The CDR3 is 13 amino acids. Germline CDR1 and CDR2: SGHRS and YFSETQ. With 0 bases removed from V and 4 bases from J, the gap between germline ends came to 5 bases. The CDR3 here is CASSLAGNQPQHF. The CDR3 DNA reads as TGCGCCAGCAGCTTGGCGGGGAATCAGCCCCAGCATTTT.

The genes are TRBV11-2 and TRBJ1-2, with 9 bases identical to TRBD1. Germline V gene sequence: CDR1 SGHAT, CDR2 FQNNGV. The V gene end was trimmed by 7 bases and the J gene end by 2 bases; junction bases not matched to a gene: 11. The CDR3 has 16 amino acids. Written as DNA, the CDR3 is TGTGCCAGCACCCGGACAGGGGCGGGGGGAAACTATGGCTACACCTTC. It specifies CASTRTGAGGNYGYTF.

This clone is a singleton in its sample. The rearrangement joins TRBV28 to TRBJ1-6; possibly TRBD1 for D (6 bases). V was cut by 7 bases and J by 1 base, with 11 bases left in between. The CDR3 length is 15 residues. Per germline, CDR1 MDHEN and CDR2 SYDVKM. CDR3 amino acids: CASIGGQSYNSPLHF. CDR3 in DNA: TGTGCCAGCATCGGTGGACAGTCCTATAATTCACCCCTCCACTTT.

The genes are TRBV10-3 and TRBJ1-2; 9 positions match TRBD1. The germline CDR1 and CDR2 sequences are ENHRY and SYGVKD. After removal of 10 bases from V and 8 bases from J, the junction contained 14 bases not matched to a gene. This CDR3 has 14 residues. The CDR3 coding sequence is TGTGCCACGGGCGGGACAGGGAGGTTCTACGGCTACACCTTC. Protein product: CATGGTGRFYGYTF.

This sequence joins TRBV5-1 and TRBJ2-5, with TRBD1 identical over 7 bases. V shed 4 bases, J shed 1 base, and the junction held 4 bases outside the gene matches. The length of the CDR3 is 14 residues. CDR1 and CDR2 from the germline V gene are SGHRS and YFSETQ. DNA for the CDR3: TGCGCCAGCAGCCGAGGGGACAGCCAAGAGACCCAGTACTTC. This sequence encodes CASSRGDSQETQYF.

This chain links TRBV20-1 with TRBJ2-7; 8 bases align to TRBD2. J gave up 7 bases and V 3 bases, and 11 bases lay outside the gene matches. Germline values: CDR1 DFQATT, CDR2 SNEGSKA (reference sequence). The CDR3 is made up of 14 amino acids. CDR3 sequence: CSASIPGLAGEQYF. The CDR3 DNA is TGCAGTGCTAGTATCCCTGGACTAGCTGGGGAGCAGTACTTC.

The chain links TRBV7-9 to TRBJ2-3; 11 nucleotides align to TRBD2. Trimming at V came to 1 base and at J to 6 bases, leaving 9 bases not matched to a gene. CDR3 size: 17 residues. CDR1 is SEHNR and CDR2 is FQNEAQ in the germline V gene (reference sequence). The CDR3 sequence is CASSLGAYSGGADTQYF. The CDR3 bases are TGTGCCAGCAGCTTAGGAGCCTATAGCGGGGGGGCGGATACGCAGTATTTT.

V and J are TRBV9 and TRBJ2-2; 7 bases align to TRBD1. CDR3 length: 16 amino acids. The junction had 11 bases not matched to a gene; V was cut back by 4 bases and J by 5 bases. The germline V gene has CDR1 SGDLS and CDR2 YYNGEE. The CDR3 DNA is TGTGCCAGCAGCCCCCACCCGGGACAGCAAACCGGGGAGCTGTTTTTT. This sequence encodes CASSPHPGQQTGELFF.

This rearrangement joins TRBV28 to TRBJ2-2, with 7 nucleotides matching TRBD2. CDR1 is MDHEN, CDR2 SYDVKM, per germline. J was trimmed by 6 bases and V by 7 bases; bases with no gene match: 14. The CDR3 covers 16 residues. For the CDR3, the DNA is TGTGCCAGCAAAAAGCCGGGACTACTCTCCCCCGGGGAGCTGTTTTTT. The encoded protein is CASKKPGLLSPGELFF.

The V and J genes are TRBV28 and TRBJ2-3, with 8 bases aligning to TRBD2. V lost 6 bases to trimming and J lost 3 bases; unmatched junction nucleotides: 17. Germline CDR1 MDHEN, CDR2 SYDVKM. The CDR3 length is 18 residues. In nucleotides, the CDR3 is TGTGCCAGCAGCCCCTATTACGTGGAGCGGGAGTTTACAGATACGCAGTATTTT. This translates into CASSPYYVEREFTDTQYF.

The J gene is TRBJ2-1, the V gene TRBV28, with D perhaps TRBD1 (5 bases). This CDR3 comprises 16 residues. V was cut by 7 bases and J by 0 bases, with 16 bases left in between. The germline V gene encodes CDR1 MDHEN and CDR2 SYDVKM. CDR3 DNA: TGTGCCAGCACCTCGGCACAGGCGAGCTCCTACAATGAGCAGTTCTTC. Residues: CASTSAQASSYNEQFF.

V and J are TRBV7-8 and TRBJ2-3, with 13 bases that match TRBD2. V lost 3 bases, J lost 4 bases, and 7 bases stayed unmatched. This CDR3 is built from 17 residues. The germline CDR1 and CDR2 sequences are SGHVS and FQNEAQ. CDR3 residues: CASSLGGTSGIADTQYF. The CDR3 coding sequence is TGTGCCAGCAGCTTGGGGGGGACTAGCGGGATCGCAGATACGCAGTATTTT.

The chain couples TRBV11-1 to TRBJ1-2; 9 bases align to TRBD1. The CDR3 sequence is 14 residues long. Germline loops: CDR1 SGHAT, CDR2 FQDESV (reference sequence). V shed 7 bases and J 7 bases; nucleotides not matched to a gene: 10. The CDR3 DNA reads TGTGCCAGCACCCCGGGACAGGGCGCTGTTGGCTACACCTTC. Translating gives CASTPGQGAVGYTF. Using reference TRBV11-1 and TRBJ1-2 for the parts outside the CDR3, the full variable domain is EAEVAQSPRYKITEKSQAVAFWCDPISGHATLYWYRQILGQGPELLVQFQDESVVDDSQLPKDRFSAERLKGVDSTLKIQPAELGDSAMYLCASTPGQGAVGYTFGSGTRLTVV.

This clone occurred a few times. The V and J genes are TRBV5-1 and TRBJ2-1, with TRBD2 matching 13 bases. CDR3 size: 16 residues. V shed 0 bases and J 9 bases; nucleotides not matched to a gene: 6. The V gene's germline CDR1 is SGHRS and CDR2 YFSETQ. CDR3 coding DNA: TGCGCCAGCAGCTTGGCACTAGCGGGAGGGCCCCTTGAGCAGTTCTTC. Translating it yields CASSLALAGGPLEQFF.

This clone was picked up many times. This sequence joins TRBV24-1 and TRBJ2-7; D may be TRBD1 (6 bases). V lost 5 bases and J 4 bases, leaving 20 bases between the germline ends. This CDR3 is built from 16 residues. From germline, CDR1 is KGHDR and CDR2 SFDVKD. The CDR3 DNA reads TGTGCCACCAGTGGTCAATCCCAGGGGACATCTTACGAGCAGTACTTC. Its translation is CATSGQSQGTSYEQYF.

The chain recombines TRBV7-8 with TRBJ2-1; the D gene is possibly TRBD2 (5 bases). The CDR3 is 15 amino acids. The V end lost 1 base, the J end lost 7 bases, and 14 bases lay between the germline ends. CDR1 and CDR2 (germline): SGHVS, FQNEAQ. CDR3 loop: CASSLGIAGGNEQFF. Here the CDR3 DNA reads TGTGCCAGCAGCTTAGGGATCGCAGGAGGAAATGAGCAGTTCTTC. The full variable domain, rest sourced from reference TRBV7-8 and TRBJ2-1, is GAGVSQSPRYKVAKRGQDVALRCDPISGHVSLFWYQQALGQGPEFLTYFQNEAQLDKSGLPSDRFFAERPEGSVSTLKIQRTQQEDSAVYLCASSLGIAGGNEQFFGPGTRLTVL.

This rearrangement joins TRBV7-8 to TRBJ1-5, with TRBD1 matching 7 bases. The V gene's germline CDR1 is SGHVS and CDR2 FQNEAQ. This CDR3 has 15 residues. The V and J ends lost 1 base and 8 bases, in that order; junction bases with no gene match: 8. The CDR3 DNA is TGTGCCAGCAGCTTAGGAAGGGGGCGCTGGGAGCCCCAGCATTTT. Its protein is CASSLGRGRWEPQHF.

This clone was detected only a few times. J is TRBJ2-3 and V is TRBV6-4; tentatively, D is TRBD1 (7 bases). The germline V and J ends were trimmed by 4 bases and 4 bases, with 12 bases remaining between them. Germline V gene lookup returns CDR1 MRHNA and CDR2 SNTAGT. The CDR3 consists of 14 residues. CDR3 amino acids: CASSGQGGADTQYF. CDR3 coding DNA: TGTGCCAGCAGTGGACAGGGAGGAGCAGATACGCAGTATTTT.

The CDR3 DNA sequence: TGCGCCAGCAGCTCTTTTATCGGGGTAACCTACAATGAGCAGTTCTTC. Encoded protein: CASSSFIGVTYNEQFF. This chain joins TRBV5-1 and TRBJ2-1; possible D gene TRBD2, 5 bases. The CDR3 loop spans 16 amino acids. The germline CDR1 and CDR2 sequences are SGHRS and YFSETQ. V was clipped by 3 bases and J by 2 bases, with 15 bases between them.

The V gene is TRBV7-6, the J gene TRBJ2-1; the D is unclear. Germline V CDR1 and CDR2: SGHVS, FNYEAQ. The CDR3 has 14 amino acids. Trimming shortened V by 1 base and J by 4 bases, and 8 bases separated the two germline ends. The CDR3 here is CASSLVGQYNEQFF. The CDR3 DNA reads as TGTGCCAGCAGCTTAGTTGGGCAGTACAATGAGCAGTTCTTC.

The gene calls are TRBV7-3 and TRBJ2-5; D gene ambiguous. The germline V gene encodes CDR1 SGHTA and CDR2 FQGTGA. With 2 bases removed from V and 5 bases from J, the gap between germline ends came to 12 bases. This CDR3 has 14 residues. The CDR3 is CASSLDNARETQYF. The DNA for the CDR3 is TGTGCCAGCAGCTTAGACAATGCTCGGGAGACCCAGTACTTC.

This chain links TRBV5-3 with TRBJ2-1; the match to TRBD2 covers 7 bases. TRBV5-3 qualifies as an ORF whose function is uncertain. The CDR3 has 16 amino acids. J was trimmed by 2 bases and V by 0 bases; bases with no gene match: 5. The CDR3: CARSLVGGLTYNEQFF. CDR3 DNA sequence: TGTGCCAGAAGCTTGGTTGGGGGACTAACCTACAATGAGCAGTTCTTC.

This sequence joins TRBV5-1 and TRBJ2-1; the D gene is possibly TRBD2 (6 bases). There are 14 residues in the CDR3. Germline lookup yields CDR1 SGHRS and CDR2 YFSETQ. Between the trimmed V and J ends, which lost 5 bases and 9 bases, there was a span of 18 bases. The CDR3 loop is CASSWNLRGSEQFF. For the CDR3, the DNA is TGCGCCAGCAGTTGGAACCTCCGGGGGAGTGAGCAGTTCTTC. Combining the CDR3 with reference TRBV5-1 and TRBJ2-1 gives the whole variable domain KAGVTQTPRYLIKTRGQQVTLSCSPISGHRSVSWYQQTPGQGLQFLFEYFSETQRNKGNFPGRFSGRQFSNSRSEMNVSTLELGDSALYLCASSWNLRGSEQFFGPGTRLTVL.